Here is one T cell receptor (beta chain) with its context. Sequencing was performed with immunoSEQ multiplex PCR; in TCRdb, only in-frame clones are kept and a portion is missing. The sample lists roughly 75,000 clones; roughly 86% were seen once. The sample comes from a study of OX40 agonist ivuxolimab in advanced cancers. Study overall: It was permissible to have had prior anti-PD-1, anti-PD-L1 or anti-CTLA-4 therapy, and around 41% had some. Patients achieving partial responses numbered three: one hepatocellular carcinoma case and two cutaneous melanoma cases.

Prior autoimmune disease or systemic immunosuppression barred patients. This specimen was CD4+ or CD8+ T cells sorted from blood, taken in a trial of the OX40 agonist ivuxolimab. The source of this sequence is an adult with an advanced solid tumor such as melanoma, head and neck, liver or kidney cancer.

This CDR3 is CASSWGVGIGGYTF. In nucleotides, the CDR3 is TGTGCCAGCAGTTGGGGGGTAGGGATCGGTGGCTACACCTTC. V gene TRBV7-9 combines with J gene TRBJ1-2; perhaps TRBD1 as D (5 bases). V was clipped by 6 bases and J by 7 bases, with 18 bases between them. Germline CDR1 reads SEHNR; CDR2 reads FQNEAQ (reference sequence). This CDR3 has 14 amino acids.